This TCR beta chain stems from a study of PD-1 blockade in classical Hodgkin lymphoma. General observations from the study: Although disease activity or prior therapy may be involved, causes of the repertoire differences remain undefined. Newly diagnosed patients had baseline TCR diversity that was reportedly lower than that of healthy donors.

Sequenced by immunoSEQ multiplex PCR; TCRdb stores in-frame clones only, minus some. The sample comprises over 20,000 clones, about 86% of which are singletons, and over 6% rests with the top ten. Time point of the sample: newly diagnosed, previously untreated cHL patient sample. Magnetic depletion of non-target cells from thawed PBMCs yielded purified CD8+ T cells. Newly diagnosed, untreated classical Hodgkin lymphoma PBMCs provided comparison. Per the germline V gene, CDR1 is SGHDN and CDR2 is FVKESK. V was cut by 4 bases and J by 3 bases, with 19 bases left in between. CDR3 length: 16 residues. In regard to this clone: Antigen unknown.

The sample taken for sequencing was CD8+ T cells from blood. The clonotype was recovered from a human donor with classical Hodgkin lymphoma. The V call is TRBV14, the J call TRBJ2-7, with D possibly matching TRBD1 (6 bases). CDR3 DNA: TGTGCCAGCAGCCGCAATCCCAACAGGGTGGTCTACGAGCAGTACTTC. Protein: CASSRNPNRVVYEQYF. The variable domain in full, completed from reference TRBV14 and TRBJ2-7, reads EAGVTQFPSHSVIEKGQTVTLRCDPISGHDNLYWYRRVMGKEIKFLLHFVKESKQDESGMPNNRFLAERTGGTYSTLKVQPAELEDSGVYFCASSRNPNRVVYEQYFGPGTRLTVT.